The rows below give T cell receptor beta chains drawn from one sample of a study of blood T cell repertoires in COVID-19. Generated by immunoSEQ multiplex PCR, the TCRdb table keeps only in-frame clones and is missing some. The data contain roughly 180,000 clones, approximately 85% of them singletons. The sequenced material came from peripheral blood. These receptors were obtained from a woman in her 50s with COVID-19, enrolled during active disease. CDR3s include the opening cysteine and the closing phenylalanine or tryptophan. A D gene is named only where the DNA matches it firmly. The size field is filled for only some rows; it gives once, few, many or a size class.

V gene	clone size	D gene	J gene	CDR3 length	CDR3 DNA	CDR3 protein
TRBV5-4	.	TRBD1	TRBJ2-5	17	TGTGCCAGCAGCCCCCCGGGACAGGGCTTGAGCCAAGAGACCCAGTACTTC	CASSPPGQGLSQETQYF
TRBV25-1	once	.	TRBJ1-2	15	TGTGCCAGCAGTGCCACAGGGAGTCTACCCTATGGCTACACCTTC	CASSATGSLPYGYTF
TRBV4-2	.	TRBD1	TRBJ1-6	17	TGTGCCAGCAGCCAAGGCGGGGCGACAGGGTTTAATTCACCCCTCCACTTT	CASSQGGATGFNSPLHF
TRBV2	.	TRBD1	TRBJ1-1	16	TGTGCCAGCAGGACGCCCGGGACAGGGACGAACACTGAAGCTTTCTTT	CASRTPGTGTNTEAFF
TRBV28	.	.	TRBJ1-2	12	TGTGCCAGCAGTTACGACAGCTATGGCTACACCTTC	CASSYDSYGYTF
TRBV25-1	.	TRBD2	TRBJ2-3	17	TGTGCCAGCAGTGACCCCTCGGGGGGGTCCTTCACAGATACGCAGTATTTT	CASSDPSGGSFTDTQYF
TRBV12-5	.	TRBD2	TRBJ2-2	15	TGTGCTAGTGGTTTCTGGACTAGCGGCACCGGGGAGCTGTTTTTT	CASGFWTSGTGELFF
TRBV30	.	.	TRBJ2-7	12	TGTGCCTGGAACGCGGGGCATCGCGAGCAGTACTTC	CAWNAGHREQYF
TRBV18	.	.	TRBJ2-7	13	TGTGCCAGCTCGCAAGACTTGAGCTACGAGCAGTACTTC	CASSQDLSYEQYF
TRBV6-5	.	TRBD1	TRBJ1-6	14	TGTGCCAGCAGCGCAGGACAGGTCGCCTCACCCCTCCACTTT	CASSAGQVASPLHF
TRBV6-5	once	TRBD2	TRBJ2-5	12	TGTGCCAGTACTAGCGGGGCGGAGACCCAGTACTTC	CASTSGAETQYF
TRBV6-4	few	TRBD1	TRBJ1-2	12	TGTGCCAGCAGTGGAGGAGGGGGCGGCTACACCTTC	CASSGGGGGYTF
TRBV9	.	TRBD2	TRBJ2-2	14	TGTGCCAGCAGTCAACGGGGGGGCACCGGGGAGCTGTTTTTT	CASSQRGGTGELFF
TRBV3-1/TRBV3-2	.	.	TRBJ2-7	15	TGTGCCAGCAGCCAAGATCTAGGGGGTTCTTACGAGCAGTACTTC	CASSQDLGGSYEQYF
TRBV12-3/TRBV12-4	.	.	TRBJ1-4	11	TGTGCCAGCAGTCCGGGGGAAAAACTGTTTTTT	CASSPGEKLFF